This T cell receptor (beta chain) was observed in a study of cytomegalovirus exposure and HLA in healthy donors. Study-level results: Diagnosis of cytomegalovirus status made by the classifier reportedly showed high specificity and sensitivity. For most TCR sequences rarity was the rule, although some public TCRs occurred in many donors.

The donors formed part of the 120-subject validation cohort, distinct from the roughly 700-subject first cohort. Libraries were prepared by immunoSEQ multiplex PCR; TCRdb keeps only in-frame clonotypes and omits some of them. The sample comprises around 70,000 clones, 94% of which are singletons, and 1.5% to 1.9% rests with the top ten. The count of this clone is one. Its cognate antigen is unknown. V shed 5 bases and J 0 bases; nucleotides not matched to a gene: 20. The CDR3 totals 20 residues. The germline V gene encodes CDR1 SGHVT and CDR2 SQSDAQ. This clonotype was sampled from a man between 18 and 29 years old in good health and CMV-seropositive. The chain employs TRBV7-4 and TRBJ2-7; 9 bases are a match to TRBD2. Material for sequencing was PBMCs. In DNA form, the CDR3 reads TGTGCCAGCAGCCCGACTTTAAATGGGACTAGCCCTAAACCCTCCTACGAGCAGTACTTC. As protein: CASSPTLNGTSPKPSYEQYF.